The 20 T cell receptor beta chains presented below share a single source sample, sequenced in a study of blood T cells in healthy people across ages. Combining a sample-barcoded 5' primer with a J-beta primer mix, a second PCR ran for roughly 7 to 12 cycles. One entry per CDR3 protein results from TCRdb running MiXCR on the 5' RACE reads. The table includes about 1,000,000 distinct CDR3 sequences, roughly 45% detected once. Sample: blood. The receptor source for this set is a woman aged 60 to 75 in good health.

This clonotype was recorded a few times. The chain couples TRBV5-1 to TRBJ2-5; TRBD2 aligns across 8 bases. The germline V gene has CDR1 SGHRS and CDR2 YFSETQ. The CDR3 has 14 amino acids. V was clipped by 4 bases and J by 5 bases; unmatched bases: 7. CDR3 DNA sequence: TGCGCCAGCAGCACGGGAGGGACTAGGGAGACCCAGTACTTC. As protein: CASSTGGTRETQYF.

Regarding this clonotype: Relative to the germline gene, one junction end is altered; a read error may explain this. This chain uses TRBV14 with TRBJ2-6; D is perhaps TRBD1 (5 bases). CDR3 length: 13 residues. Per the germline V gene, CDR1 is SGHDN and CDR2 is FVKESK. The CDR3 region has the DNA TGTGCCAGCAGGCCCTCTGGGGCCAACGTCCCGACTTTC. It specifies CASRPSGANVPTF.

V is TRBV25-1 and J is TRBJ2-4; D tentatively reads TRBD1 or TRBD2 (7 bases each). The V end lost 6 bases, the J end lost 9 bases, and 18 bases lay between the germline ends. CDR1 and CDR2 (germline): MGHDK, SYGVNS. The CDR3 consists of 14 residues. CDR3 sequence reads: CASRGRGRKGIQYF. In DNA form, the CDR3 reads TGTGCCAGCAGGGGGAGGGGGCGGAAGGGCATTCAGTACTTC.

A remark on this clonotype: This CDR3 fails to terminate in the conserved phenylalanine or tryptophan, so it likely reflects a read error. The J gene is TRBJ2-5, the V gene TRBV28; 7 nucleotides match TRBD1. Germline V gives CDR1 MDHEN, CDR2 SYDVKM. The CDR3 has 15 amino acids. Trimming cost V 6 bases and J 3 bases; bases outside gene matches: 10. Here the CDR3 reads CASSPTGAGEETQYL. Here the CDR3 DNA reads TGTGCCAGCAGCCCCACAGGGGCGGGTGAAGAGACCCAGTACCTC.

CDR3 nucleotide sequence: TGTGCCAGCGATTGGGCCGGAAACATTCAGTACTTC. It codes for CASDWAGNIQYF. The V and J genes are TRBV2 and TRBJ2-4; D remains unclear. Trimming pared 8 bases from V and 6 bases from J, leaving 11 bases between. CDR3 length: 12 amino acids. The germline V gene has CDR1 SNHLY and CDR2 FYNNEI.

The sample holds a few counts of this clonotype. The rearrangement links TRBV5-1 to TRBJ2-1, with D possibly TRBD2 on 7 matching bases. The CDR3 totals 16 residues. Germline V gene lookup returns CDR1 SGHRS and CDR2 YFSETQ. V lost 4 bases and J lost 7, with 21 bases in between. CDR3 sequence reads: CASSPEGGGPKNEQFF. The DNA for the CDR3 is TGCGCCAGCAGCCCCGAGGGGGGAGGGCCCAAGAATGAGCAGTTCTTC.

In its sample, this clonotype was seen a few times. The genes are TRBV9 and TRBJ2-1, with a tentative D call TRBD2 (5 bases). The CDR3 runs 13 residues. The V gene lost 6 bases and the J gene lost 3 bases, with 10 bases spanning the gap. Germline CDR1 is SGDLS and CDR2 is YYNGEE. CDR3 protein: CASKGGHYNEQFF. CDR3 nucleotide sequence: TGTGCCAGCAAGGGCGGGCACTACAATGAGCAGTTCTTC. Full variable domain (rest looked up from reference TRBV9 and TRBJ2-1): DSGVTQTPKHLITATGQRVTLRCSPRSGDLSVYWYQQSLDQGLQFLIQYYNGEERAKGNILERFSAQQFPDLHSELNLSSLELGDSALYFCASKGGHYNEQFFGPGTRLTVL.

The chain couples TRBV7-9 to TRBJ1-1; D is undetermined. Germline values: CDR1 SEHNR, CDR2 FQNEAQ (reference sequence). Trimming pared 5 bases from V and 7 bases from J, leaving 14 bases between. This CDR3 region has 13 residues. The DNA for the CDR3 is TGTGCCAGCAGCCGCCCCCCTCGGGGTGAAGCTTTCTTT. Its translation is CASSRPPRGEAFF. The complete variable domain, with remaining parts taken from reference TRBV7-9 and TRBJ1-1, reads DTGVSQNPRHKITKRGQNVTFRCDPISEHNRLYWYRQTLGQGPEFLTYFQNEAQLEKSRLLSDRFSAERPKGSFSTLEIQRTEQGDSAMYLCASSRPPRGEAFFGQGTRLTVV.

The V call is TRBV27, the J call TRBJ2-5, with D tentatively TRBD1 or TRBD2 (5 bases each). CDR3 size: 16 residues. Per the germline V gene, CDR1 is MNHEY and CDR2 is SMNVEV (reference sequence). The V end was cut by 5 bases, the J end by 2 bases, with 18 bases between. The CDR3 loop reads CASSEPGPRLQETQYF. The CDR3 nucleotides read TGTGCCAGCAGTGAACCGGGACCGAGGCTTCAAGAGACCCAGTACTTC.

The J gene is TRBJ1-1, the V gene TRBV27; unclear D gene. Deletions cut 4 bases from V and 1 base from J, with 10 bases between. CDR3 length: 14 residues. The germline V gene encodes CDR1 MNHEY and CDR2 SMNVEV (reference sequence). This CDR3 reads CASSSVTGNTEAFF. Written as DNA, the CDR3 is TGTGCCAGCAGTTCGGTTACCGGGAACACTGAAGCTTTCTTT.

This rearrangement joins TRBV2 to TRBJ2-3, with no clear D. V was cut by 3 bases and J by 0 bases, with 10 bases left in between. This CDR3 region has 15 residues. The germline gives CDR1 SNHLY, CDR2 FYNNEI. The CDR3 sequence: CASSDSEDSTDTQYF. CDR3 DNA: TGTGCCAGCAGTGACAGCGAAGACAGCACAGATACGCAGTATTTT.

The chain is built from TRBV5-1 and TRBJ2-7; tentative D call: TRBD1 (6 bases). The CDR3 is made up of 12 amino acids. V lost 2 bases and J lost 7, with 10 bases in between. From germline, CDR1 is SGHRS and CDR2 YFSETQ. The CDR3 DNA sequence: TGCGCCAGCAGCTTAGCAGGGGAGGAGCAGTACTTC. It translates to CASSLAGEEQYF.

The chain carries TRBV4-1 and TRBJ2-5, with TRBD2 matching over 7 bases. The CDR3 contains 13 residues. Trimming at V came to 5 bases and at J to 5 bases, leaving 5 bases not matched to a gene. Germline loops: CDR1 MGHRA, CDR2 YSYEKL. CDR3 bases: TGCGCCAGCAGCAGCGGGATCTTGGAGACCCAGTACTTC. Translation: CASSSGILETQYF.

V and J are TRBV5-1 and TRBJ1-4; the match to TRBD1 covers 9 bases. The germline gives CDR1 SGHRS, CDR2 YFSETQ. With 4 bases clipped from V and 0 bases from J, the junction kept 7 bases outside the gene matches. There are 17 residues in the CDR3. DNA for the CDR3: TGCGCCAGCAGCGGACGGACAGGGGTTTCAACTAATGAAAAACTGTTTTTT. Translation gives CASSGRTGVSTNEKLFF.

As DNA, the CDR3 is TGCAGTGCTAGTAAAACCAGCAACAATCAGCCCCAGCATTTT. Encoded protein: CSASKTSNNQPQHF. The chain couples TRBV20-1 to TRBJ1-5; D is unresolved. The V gene's germline CDR1 is DFQATT and CDR2 SNEGSKA (reference sequence). V dropped 3 bases and J dropped 3 bases, with 12 bases sitting between them. The CDR3 length is 14 residues.

The chain links TRBV6-1 to TRBJ2-1, with no clear D. The last part of the DNA fits TRBJ2-7 better; the J call may be wrong. CDR1 is MNHNS, CDR2 SASEGT, per germline. There are 13 residues in the CDR3. CDR3 amino acids: CASSEGSDYEQYF. The CDR3 region has the DNA TGTGCCAGCAGTGAAGGGTCAGACTACGAGCAGTACTTC.

V gene TRBV9 combines with J gene TRBJ1-2; a weak D match, TRBD1 (5 bases). Germline V gene sequence: CDR1 SGDLS, CDR2 YYNGEE. CDR3 length: 15 residues. Between the trimmed V and J ends, which lost 0 bases and 7 bases, there was a span of 16 bases. The CDR3 here is CASSVEGTLPRGYTF. Written as DNA, the CDR3 is TGTGCCAGCAGCGTAGAAGGGACCCTCCCCCGTGGCTACACCTTC.

This clonotype was seen many times. The V and J genes are TRBV11-2 and TRBJ1-1, with no clear D. This CDR3 has 15 amino acids. CDR1 and CDR2 (germline): SGHAT, FQNNGV. V lost 0 bases to trimming and J lost 3 bases, with 11 bases between them. In DNA, the CDR3 is TGTGCCAGCAGCTTAGATGGCGGAGTTCACACTGAAGCTTTCTTT. It encodes CASSLDGGVHTEAFF. Together with reference TRBV11-2 and TRBJ1-1, the CDR3 gives the full variable domain: EAGVAQSPRYKIIEKRQSVAFWCNPISGHATLYWYQQILGQGPKLLIQFQNNGVVDDSQLPKDRFSAERLKGVDSTLKIQPAKLEDSAVYLCASSLDGGVHTEAFFGQGTRLTVV.

V gene TRBV7-2 combines with J gene TRBJ1-6; D is perhaps TRBD1 (5 bases). Germline lookup yields CDR1 SGHTA and CDR2 FQGNSA. The CDR3 has 16 residues. Trimming removed 0 bases at V and 7 bases at J, with 13 bases between. The CDR3 spells CASSLAAGTPNSPLHF. The CDR3 nucleotides are TGTGCCAGCAGCTTAGCAGCCGGGACCCCAAATTCACCCCTCCACTTT.

There are a few counts of this clonotype. The CDR3 coding sequence is TGTGCCAGCAGCTTGTACGGGTCGGATTCACCCCTCCACTTT. Translating gives CASSLYGSDSPLHF. The J gene is TRBJ1-6, the V gene TRBV5-6; D not resolved. V dropped 1 base and J dropped 8 bases, with 10 bases sitting between them. Germline V gives CDR1 SGHDT, CDR2 YYEEEE. The CDR3 is 14 residues long. Complete variable domain (other parts from reference TRBV5-6 and TRBJ1-6): DAGVTQSPTHLIKTRGQQVTLRCSPKSGHDTVSWYQQALGQGPQFIFQYYEEEERQRGNFPDRFSGHQFPNYSSELNVNALLLGDSALYLCASSLYGSDSPLHFGNGTRLTVT.